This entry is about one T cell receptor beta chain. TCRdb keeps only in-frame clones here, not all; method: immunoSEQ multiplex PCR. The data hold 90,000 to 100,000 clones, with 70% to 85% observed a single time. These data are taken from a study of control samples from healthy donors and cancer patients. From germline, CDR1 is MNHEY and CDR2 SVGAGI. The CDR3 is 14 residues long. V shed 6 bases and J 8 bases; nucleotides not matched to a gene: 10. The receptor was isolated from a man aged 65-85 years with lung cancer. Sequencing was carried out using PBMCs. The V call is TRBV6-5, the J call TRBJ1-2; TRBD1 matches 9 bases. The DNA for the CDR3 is TGTGCCAGCAGGAGGACAGGGGAAGGGAAAGGCTACACCTTC. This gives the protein CASRRTGEGKGYTF.